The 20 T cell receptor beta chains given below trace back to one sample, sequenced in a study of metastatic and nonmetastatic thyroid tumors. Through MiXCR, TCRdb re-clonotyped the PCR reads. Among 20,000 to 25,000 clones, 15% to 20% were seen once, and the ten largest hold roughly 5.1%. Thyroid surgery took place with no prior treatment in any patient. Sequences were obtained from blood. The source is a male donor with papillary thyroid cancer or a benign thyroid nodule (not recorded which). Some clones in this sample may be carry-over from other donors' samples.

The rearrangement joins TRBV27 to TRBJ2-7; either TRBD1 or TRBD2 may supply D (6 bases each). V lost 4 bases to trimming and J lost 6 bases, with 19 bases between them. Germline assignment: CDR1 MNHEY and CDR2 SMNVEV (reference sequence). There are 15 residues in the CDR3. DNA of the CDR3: TGTGCCAGCAGTTGGGGTGGAGGGGGACTGCGCGAGCAGTACTTC. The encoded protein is CASSWGGGGLREQYF.

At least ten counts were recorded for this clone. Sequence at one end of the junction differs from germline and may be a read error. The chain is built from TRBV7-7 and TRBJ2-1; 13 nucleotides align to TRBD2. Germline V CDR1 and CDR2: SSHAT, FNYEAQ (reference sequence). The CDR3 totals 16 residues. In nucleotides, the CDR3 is TGTGCTAGCAGCTACCGGGGGACTAGCGGGGTCAATGAGCAGTTCTTC. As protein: CASSYRGTSGVNEQFF.

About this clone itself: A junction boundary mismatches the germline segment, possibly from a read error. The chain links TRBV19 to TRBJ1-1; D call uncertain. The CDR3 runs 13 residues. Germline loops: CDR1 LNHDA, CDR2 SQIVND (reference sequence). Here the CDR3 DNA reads TGTGCCAGTAGTCTGGGCGCGAACACTGAATCTTTCTTT. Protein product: CASSLGANTESFF.

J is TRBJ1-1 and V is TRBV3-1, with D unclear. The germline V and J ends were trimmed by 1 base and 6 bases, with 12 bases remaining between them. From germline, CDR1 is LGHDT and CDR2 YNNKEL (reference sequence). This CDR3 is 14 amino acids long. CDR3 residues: CASSQVGVNAEAFF. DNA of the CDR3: TGTGCCAGCAGCCAAGTTGGGGTGAATGCTGAAGCTTTCTTT.

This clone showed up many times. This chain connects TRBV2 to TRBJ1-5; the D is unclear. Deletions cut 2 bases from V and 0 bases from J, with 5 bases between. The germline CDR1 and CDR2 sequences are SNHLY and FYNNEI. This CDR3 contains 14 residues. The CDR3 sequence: CASSERYSNQPQHF. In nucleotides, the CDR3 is TGTGCCAGCAGTGAACGATATAGCAATCAGCCCCAGCATTTT.

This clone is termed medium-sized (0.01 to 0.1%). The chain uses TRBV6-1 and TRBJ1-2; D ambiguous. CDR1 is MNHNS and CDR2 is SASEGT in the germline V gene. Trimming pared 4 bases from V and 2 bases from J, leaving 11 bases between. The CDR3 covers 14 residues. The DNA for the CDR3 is TGTGCCAGCAGTGGCGGTGGACGGAACTATGGCTACACCTTC. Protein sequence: CASSGGGRNYGYTF.

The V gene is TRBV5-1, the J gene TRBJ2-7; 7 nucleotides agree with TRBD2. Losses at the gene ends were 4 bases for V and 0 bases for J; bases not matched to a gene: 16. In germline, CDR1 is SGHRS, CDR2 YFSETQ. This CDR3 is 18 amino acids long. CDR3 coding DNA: TGCGCCAGCAGCCTACCAGGAGCGGGAACTTCCCGCTCCTACGAGCAGTACTTC. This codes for CASSLPGAGTSRSYEQYF.

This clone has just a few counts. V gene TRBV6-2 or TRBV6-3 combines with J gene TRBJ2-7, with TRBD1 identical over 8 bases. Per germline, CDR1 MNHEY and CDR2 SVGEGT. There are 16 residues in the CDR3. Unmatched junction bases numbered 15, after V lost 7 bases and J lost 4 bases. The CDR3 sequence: CASTEGPYTGGYEQYF. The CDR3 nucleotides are TGTGCCAGCACCGAGGGTCCCTACACAGGGGGTTACGAGCAGTACTTC.

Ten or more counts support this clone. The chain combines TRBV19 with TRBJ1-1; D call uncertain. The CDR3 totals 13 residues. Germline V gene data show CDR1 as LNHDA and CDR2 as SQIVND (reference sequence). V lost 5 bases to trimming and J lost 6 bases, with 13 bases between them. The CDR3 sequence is CASSYSSFSEAFF. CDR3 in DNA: TGTGCCAGTAGTTACAGCTCTTTTTCTGAAGCTTTCTTT.

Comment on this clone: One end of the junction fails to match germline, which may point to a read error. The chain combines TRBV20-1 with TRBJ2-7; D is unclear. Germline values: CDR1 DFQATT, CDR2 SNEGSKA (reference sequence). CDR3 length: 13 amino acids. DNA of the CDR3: TGCAGTTCCGCCCGCTCGCAGTCCTACGAGCATTACTTC. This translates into CSSARSQSYEHYF.

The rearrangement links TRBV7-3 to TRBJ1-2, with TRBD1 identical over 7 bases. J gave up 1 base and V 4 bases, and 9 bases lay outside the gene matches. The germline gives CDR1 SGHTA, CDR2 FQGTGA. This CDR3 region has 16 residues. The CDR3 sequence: CASSSSGGQHNYGYTF. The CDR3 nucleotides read TGTGCCAGCAGCTCTTCCGGGGGACAGCATAACTATGGCTACACCTTC.

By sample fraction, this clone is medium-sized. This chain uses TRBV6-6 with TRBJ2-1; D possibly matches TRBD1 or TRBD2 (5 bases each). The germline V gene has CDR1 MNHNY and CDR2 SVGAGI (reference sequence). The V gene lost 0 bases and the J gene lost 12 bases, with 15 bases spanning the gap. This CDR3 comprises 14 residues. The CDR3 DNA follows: TGTGCCAGCAGTTACTCGGGGGACGGACAAGGGCAGTTCTTC. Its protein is CASSYSGDGQGQFF.

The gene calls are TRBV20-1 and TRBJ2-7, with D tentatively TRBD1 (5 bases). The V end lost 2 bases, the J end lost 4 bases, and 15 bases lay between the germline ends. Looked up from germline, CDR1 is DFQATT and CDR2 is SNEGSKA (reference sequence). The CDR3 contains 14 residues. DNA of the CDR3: TGCAGTGCTAGATTGGACACTCGAAGTTACGAGCAGTACTTC. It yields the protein CSARLDTRSYEQYF.

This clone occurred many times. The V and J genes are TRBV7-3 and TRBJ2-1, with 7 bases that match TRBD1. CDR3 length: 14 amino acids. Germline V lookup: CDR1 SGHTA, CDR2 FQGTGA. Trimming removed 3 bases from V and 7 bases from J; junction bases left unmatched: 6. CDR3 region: CASSFTGEVNEQFF. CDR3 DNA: TGTGCCAGCAGCTTTACAGGGGAAGTGAATGAGCAGTTCTTC.

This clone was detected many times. CDR3 sequence (DNA): TGTGCCAGCTCACCAACGGTTGACAGGAACTATGGCTACACCTTC. Protein product: CASSPTVDRNYGYTF. This sequence joins TRBV18 and TRBJ1-2, with D maybe TRBD1 (6 bases). The CDR3 length is 15 residues. CDR1 and CDR2 from the germline V gene are KGHSH and LQKENI. The V and J ends lost 2 bases and 2 bases respectively, with 12 bases between them.

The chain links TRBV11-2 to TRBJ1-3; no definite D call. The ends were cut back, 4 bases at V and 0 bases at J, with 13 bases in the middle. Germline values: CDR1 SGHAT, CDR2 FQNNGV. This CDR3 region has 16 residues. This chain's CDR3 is CASSSTRAHSGNTIYF. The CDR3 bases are TGTGCCAGCAGCTCGACAAGGGCCCACTCTGGAAACACCATATATTTT.

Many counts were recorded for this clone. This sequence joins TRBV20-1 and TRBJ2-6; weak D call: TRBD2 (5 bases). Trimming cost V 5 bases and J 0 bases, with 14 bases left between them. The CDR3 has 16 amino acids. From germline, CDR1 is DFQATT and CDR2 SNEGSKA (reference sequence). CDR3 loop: CSAVGEEYSGANVLTF. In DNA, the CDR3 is TGCAGTGCTGTGGGAGAGGAATACTCTGGGGCCAACGTCCTGACTTTC.

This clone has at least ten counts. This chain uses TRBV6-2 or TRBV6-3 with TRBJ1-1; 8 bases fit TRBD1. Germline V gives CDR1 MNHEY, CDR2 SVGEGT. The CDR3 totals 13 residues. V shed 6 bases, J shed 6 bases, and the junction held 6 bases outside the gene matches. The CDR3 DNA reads TGTGCCAGCAGCTGGACAGGGATCTCTGAAGCTTTCTTT. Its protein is CASSWTGISEAFF.

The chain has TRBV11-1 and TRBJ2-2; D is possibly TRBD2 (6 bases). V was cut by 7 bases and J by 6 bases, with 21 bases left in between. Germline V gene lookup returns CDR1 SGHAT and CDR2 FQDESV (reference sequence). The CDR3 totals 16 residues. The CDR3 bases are TGTGCCAGCATCCCCCTGGGGGGAAACATCTCCGGGGAGCTGTTTTTT. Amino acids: CASIPLGGNISGELFF.

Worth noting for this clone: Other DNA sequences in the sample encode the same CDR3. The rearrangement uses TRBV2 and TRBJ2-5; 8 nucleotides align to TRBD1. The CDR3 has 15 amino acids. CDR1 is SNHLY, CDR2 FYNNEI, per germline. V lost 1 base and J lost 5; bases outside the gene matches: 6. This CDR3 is CASSEGAGGGETQYF. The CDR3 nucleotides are TGTGCCAGCAGTGAAGGGGCAGGGGGCGGCGAGACCCAGTACTTC.